The 8 T cell receptor beta chains in this list originate from one sample, sequenced in a study of response to subunit inactivated influenza vaccine. In TCRdb, the RT-PCR reads were re-called with MiXCR into one record per CDR3 protein. This table has 400,000 to 650,000 distinct CDR3 sequences, less than 7.5% appearing once. The sample in question was PBMCs from blood, obtained about 24 months after vaccination. The receptors were sampled from a man between 50 and 75 years old who received an inactivated influenza vaccine.

This clonotype was found a few times. Possible read error: a much larger clone is one base away. The V and J genes are TRBV12-3 or TRBV12-4 and TRBJ2-5, with a weak D call TRBD1 (6 bases). The CDR3 totals 12 residues. The V end was cut by 6 bases, the J end by 4 bases, with 9 bases between. CDR3 bases: TGTGCCAGCAGCACAGGGTCAGAGACCCAGTACTTC. Encoded protein: CASSTGSETQYF.

V usage is TRBV18 and J usage is TRBJ2-3, with TRBD2 as a possible D gene (7 bases). The CDR3 runs to 16 residues. With 2 bases removed from V and 4 bases from J, the gap between germline ends came to 16 bases. The germline V gene encodes CDR1 KGHSH and CDR2 LQKENI. The CDR3 bases are TGTGCCAGCTCACCAGGCAACGGGGGGCCGTCAGATACGCAGTATTTT. It specifies CASSPGNGGPSDTQYF.

The chain recombines TRBV12-5 with TRBJ2-1, with D maybe TRBD1 (5 bases). The CDR3 spans 11 residues. Trimming stripped 1 base from V and 12 bases from J, with 7 bases between. CDR1 is LGHNT, CDR2 FRNRAP, per germline. The CDR3 DNA reads TGTGCTAGTGGTTTGGGGCAGGGGCAGTTCTTC. Encoded protein: CASGLGQGQFF.

This clonotype was picked up many times. This chain uses TRBV4-3 with TRBJ2-2; D is uncertain. The CDR3 covers 16 residues. Deletions cut 1 base from V and 5 bases from J, with 14 bases between. CDR1 and CDR2 (germline): LGHNA, YSLEER. The CDR3 DNA reads as TGCGCCAGCAGCCAAGCCTGGGGTTTGGAGACCGGGGAGCTGTTTTTT. Translated, it gives CASSQAWGLETGELFF.

V is TRBV4-2 and J is TRBJ1-4, with a tentative D call TRBD1 (5 bases). The length of the CDR3 is 16 residues. The V end was cut by 3 bases, the J end by 0 bases, with 11 bases between. Germline V gives CDR1 LGHNA, CDR2 YNFKEQ. In DNA form, the CDR3 reads TGTGCCAGCAGCCAGGACAAACAGGCAACTAATGAAAAACTGTTTTTT. Translated: CASSQDKQATNEKLFF.

This clonotype was seen repeatedly, ten times or more. V gene TRBV3-1 combines with J gene TRBJ2-5; TRBD1 matches 10 bases. The CDR3 has 14 residues. The germline CDR1 and CDR2 sequences are LGHDT and YNNKEL (reference sequence). With 5 bases clipped from V and 5 bases from J, the junction kept 5 bases outside the gene matches. CDR3 nucleotide sequence: TGTGCCAGCAGCTCGACAGGGGGCAGGGAGACCCAGTACTTC. Amino acids: CASSSTGGRETQYF.

In its sample, this clonotype was seen a few times. This chain uses TRBV11-2 with TRBJ2-3, with 8 bases aligning to TRBD2. The CDR3 is 17 amino acids. Trimming at V came to 0 bases and at J to 2 bases, leaving 7 bases not matched to a gene. The V gene's germline CDR1 is SGHAT and CDR2 FQNNGV. The CDR3 region has the DNA TGTGCCAGCAGCTTAGATCGAGCTAGCGGGTACACAGATACGCAGTATTTT. Its protein product is CASSLDRASGYTDTQYF.

This clonotype was seen ten or more times. This chain joins TRBV10-3 and TRBJ2-4, with D tentatively TRBD1 or TRBD2 (7 bases each). CDR1 ENHRY and CDR2 SYGVKD come from the germline V gene. The CDR3 has 18 residues. V was clipped by 0 bases and J by 4 bases, with 19 bases between them. CDR3 protein: CAISESSMGGTVKNIQYF. CDR3 sequence (DNA): TGTGCCATCAGTGAGTCGTCAATGGGGGGGACAGTAAAAAACATTCAGTACTTC.